This passage covers 30 T cell receptor beta chains from one sample sequenced in a study of tumor-infiltrating lymphocytes in oesophageal squamous cell carcinoma. From the PCR reads, TCRdb called clonotypes with MiXCR, one entry per CDR3 protein. Of about 9,700 distinct CDR3 sequences listed, over 55% are singletons. The sequenced material came from esophageal tumor tissue. Source of these receptors: a female donor with esophageal squamous cell carcinoma.

The rearrangement links TRBV7-6 to TRBJ2-7; D may be TRBD2 (5 bases). The DNA matches TRBJ2-1 better at its end, which makes the J call doubtful. The CDR3 runs to 16 residues. Looked up from germline, CDR1 is SGHVS and CDR2 is FNYEAQ. The CDR3 loop reads CASSPALGSPYNEQFF. The DNA of the CDR3 is TGTGCCAGCAGCCCCGCTTTAGGGAGCCCCTACAATGAGCAGTTCTTC.

The chain links TRBV7-9 to TRBJ2-1; 11 bases line up with TRBD2. CDR3 length: 16 residues. Germline lookup yields CDR1 SEHNR and CDR2 FQNEAQ (reference sequence). V gave up 5 bases and J gave up 7 bases; unmatched junction bases: 10. CDR3 sequence (DNA): TGTGCCAGCAGCCCGAGTAGCGGGAGGGCCAAGAATGAGCAGTTCTTC. Translated, it gives CASSPSSGRAKNEQFF.

Concerning this clonotype itself: Lacking the conserved final phenylalanine or tryptophan, this CDR3 likely reflects a read error. The DNA is left out, because the CDR3 cannot be placed on it with certainty; the CDR3 is given as TCRdb lists it. The gene calls are TRBV7-2 and TRBJ2-5; TRBD2 is taken as the D call from the table, unchecked against the DNA. CDR1 is SGHTA and CDR2 is FQGNSA in the germline V gene. The CDR3 spans 16 residues, counting both ends. The CDR3 spells CASSLGPRAYEQYFGN.

V gene TRBV7-2 combines with J gene TRBJ2-7; no clear D gene. Germline V gene lookup returns CDR1 SGHTA and CDR2 FQGNSA. The V end was cut by 3 bases, the J end by 1 base, with 10 bases between. CDR3 size: 14 residues. The chain's CDR3 is CASSFMKGSYEQYF. In DNA form, the CDR3 reads TGTGCCAGCAGCTTTATGAAGGGTTCCTACGAGCAGTACTTC.

The CDR3 sequence: CASSLDHGSYEQFF. CDR3 in DNA: TGTGCCAGCAGCTTAGATCATGGTTCGTACGAGCAGTTCTTC. The chain is built from TRBV7-2 and TRBJ2-3, with unresolved D. The assigned J gene may be wrong: the sequence end matches TRBJ2-1 better. There are 14 residues in the CDR3. Germline loops: CDR1 SGHTA, CDR2 FQGNSA.

This clonotype was counted a few times. The J gene is TRBJ2-1, the V gene TRBV7-6, with no clear D. CDR1 and CDR2 from the germline V gene are SGHVS and FNYEAQ. Trimming took off 8 bases at V and 5 bases at J, with 19 bases between the two ends. This CDR3 contains 15 residues. This chain's CDR3 is CASGTRAPRDNEQFF. CDR3 nucleotides: TGTGCCAGCGGAACGAGAGCACCCCGGGACAATGAGCAGTTCTTC.

The gene calls are TRBV7-6 and TRBJ2-7; D call uncertain. The germline V gene encodes CDR1 SGHVS and CDR2 FNYEAQ. V was shortened by 5 bases and J by 2 bases, with 13 bases between the two germline ends. There are 14 residues in the CDR3. In nucleotides, the CDR3 is TGTGCCAGCAGCCTCAGGTCGACCACCTACGAGCAGTACTTC. Its protein is CASSLRSTTYEQYF.

The rearrangement links TRBV6-8 to TRBJ1-2; D perhaps matches TRBD1 (5 bases). V was shortened by 2 bases and J by 4 bases, with 11 bases between the two germline ends. CDR1 is MNHGY and CDR2 is SAAAGT in the germline V gene. The CDR3 length is 14 residues. The CDR3 region has the DNA TGTGCCAGCAGTTACACGGACGGGGCCTATGGCTACACCTTC. It specifies CASSYTDGAYGYTF.

The genes are TRBV7-4 and TRBJ2-1; D tentatively reads TRBD1 or TRBD2 (5 bases each). V lost 3 bases to trimming and J lost 7 bases, with 16 bases between them. Germline V gene lookup returns CDR1 SGHVT and CDR2 SQSDAQ. The CDR3 loop spans 15 amino acids. CDR3 sequence: CASSLRGALLNEQFF. CDR3 sequence (DNA): TGTGCCAGCAGCTTGAGGGGAGCCCTCTTAAATGAGCAGTTCTTC.

This rearrangement joins TRBV7-6 to TRBJ2-5; D not resolved. The DNA end is a closer match to TRBJ2-1, so the J assignment may be wrong. This CDR3 spans 12 amino acids. The germline CDR1 and CDR2 sequences are SGHVS and FNYEAQ. The CDR3 here is CASSLVGPEQFF. CDR3 sequence (DNA): TGTGCCAGCAGCTTAGTAGGGCCAGAGCAGTTCTTC.

The chain joins TRBV7-8 to TRBJ1-1; D gene uncertain. The germline V gene encodes CDR1 SGHVS and CDR2 FQNEAQ. The CDR3 is 13 amino acids. V lost 1 base, J lost 7 bases, and 10 bases lay in between. CDR3 loop: CASSLEYGNEAFF. The CDR3 coding sequence is TGTGCCAGCAGCTTAGAGTACGGGAATGAAGCTTTCTTT.

The chain couples TRBV12-3 or TRBV12-4 to TRBJ1-1; D not resolved. V lost 3 bases and J lost 3, with 8 bases in between. This CDR3 has 13 residues. The chain's CDR3 is CASSFVGDTEAFF. The CDR3 DNA follows: TGTGCCAGCAGTTTTGTTGGGGACACTGAAGCTTTCTTT.

This chain's CDR3 is CASSSPGSSTDTQYF. CDR3 in DNA: TGTGCCAGCAGCTCACCCGGGTCTAGCACAGATACGCAGTATTTT. The chain uses TRBV7-6 and TRBJ2-3, with D unclear. Germline V CDR1 and CDR2: SGHVS, FNYEAQ. Trimming left V 4 bases short and J 0 bases short, with 11 bases between. CDR3 length equals 15 residues. The whole variable domain, filled in from reference TRBV7-6 and TRBJ2-3, reads GAGVSQSPRYKVTKRGQDVALRCDPISGHVSLYWYRQALGQGPEFLTYFNYEAQQDKSGLPNDRFSAERPEGSISTLTIQRTEQRDSAMYRCASSSPGSSTDTQYFGPGTRLTVL.

By proportion, this clonotype is medium-sized. The chain couples TRBV14 to TRBJ1-2; no definite D call. The CDR3 length is 13 residues. V shed 1 base and J shed 3 bases, with 6 bases lying between them. Looked up from germline, CDR1 is SGHDN and CDR2 is FVKESK. The CDR3: CASSQGPYYGYTF. In DNA form, the CDR3 reads TGTGCCAGCAGCCAAGGACCGTACTATGGCTACACCTTC.

The V gene is TRBV7-2, the J gene TRBJ2-4; 8 bases align to TRBD2. The end of the DNA aligns better with TRBJ2-7, so the J call may be wrong. Germline assignment: CDR1 SGHTA and CDR2 FQGNSA. CDR3 length: 18 residues. The CDR3 DNA is TGTGCCAGCAGCCCTAGGGGCCCAGGAGCGGGAGTGTCCTACGAGCAGTACTTC. Amino acids: CASSPRGPGAGVSYEQYF.

This clonotype is medium-sized by share. The V gene is TRBV7-8, the J gene TRBJ2-7, with D possibly matching TRBD1 (5 bases). Germline loops: CDR1 SGHVS, CDR2 FQNEAQ. The V gene lost 1 base and the J gene lost 3 bases, with 10 bases spanning the gap. The CDR3 runs 14 residues. The CDR3 DNA follows: TGTGCCAGCAGCTTAGGGCCAGGGAACTACGAGCAGTACTTC. The encoded protein is CASSLGPGNYEQYF.

The V gene is TRBV18, the J gene TRBJ2-7; TRBD2 matches 12 bases. CDR1 is KGHSH and CDR2 is LQKENI in the germline V gene. Trimming at V came to 3 bases and at J to 7 bases, leaving 7 bases not matched to a gene. The CDR3 contains 15 residues. The CDR3 DNA is TGTGCCAGCTCACCGACTAGCGGGAGTTCGAATGAGCAGTACTTC. Its translation is CASSPTSGSSNEQYF.

This chain links TRBV7-4 with TRBJ2-5, with D possibly TRBD2 on 6 matching bases. Germline CDR1 SGHVT, CDR2 SQSDAQ. V gave up 3 bases and J gave up 5 bases, with 13 bases separating them. This CDR3 comprises 14 residues. CDR3 amino acids: CASSLGLSSETQYF. The CDR3 bases are TGTGCCAGCAGCTTGGGACTGTCGTCGGAGACCCAGTACTTC.

The chain is built from TRBV7-3 and TRBJ1-1; possibly TRBD1 for D (5 bases). There are 13 residues in the CDR3. V was pared by 6 bases and J by 1 base, with 9 bases between. The germline V gene encodes CDR1 SGHTA and CDR2 FQGTGA. CDR3: CASRRDQNTEAFF. The CDR3 DNA follows: TGTGCCAGCAGGAGGGACCAGAACACTGAAGCTTTCTTT.

The chain is built from TRBV12-3 or TRBV12-4 and TRBJ1-1; no definite D call. Trimming removed 3 bases from V and 11 bases from J, with 13 bases in between. This CDR3 is built from 12 residues. In DNA form, the CDR3 reads TGTGCCAGCAGTTTTAAGTCCTTTGTTGCTTTCTTT. It translates to CASSFKSFVAFF.

This clonotype came up a few times. Germline and junction disagree at one end, which may indicate a read error. CDR3 sequence (DNA): TGTGCTAGCAGCTTTACTATAGGTAATGAGCAGTTCTTC. It encodes CASSFTIGNEQFF. J is TRBJ2-3 and V is TRBV7-6; D gene ambiguous. The DNA end is a closer match to TRBJ2-1, so the J assignment may be wrong. The CDR3 loop spans 13 amino acids. Per germline, CDR1 SGHVS and CDR2 FNYEAQ.

V gene TRBV7-2 combines with J gene TRBJ2-7; 7 bases map to TRBD2. The closer fit of TRBJ2-1 to the DNA end suggests the J call may be wrong. This CDR3 region has 17 residues. The V gene's germline CDR1 is SGHTA and CDR2 FQGNSA. Written as DNA, the CDR3 is TGTGCCAGCAGCTCAACCCGAGGAGTGCTAGCGGACAATGAGCAGTTCTTC. Its translation: CASSSTRGVLADNEQFF.

The chain joins TRBV11-1 to TRBJ2-6, with a weak D call TRBD2 (5 bases). Germline assignment: CDR1 SGHAT and CDR2 FQDESV (reference sequence). The CDR3 is made up of 16 amino acids. The V end lost 2 bases, the J end lost 1 base, and 9 bases lay between the germline ends. The CDR3: CASSLSGGSGANVLTF. The CDR3 nucleotides are TGTGCCAGCAGCTTAAGTGGAGGATCTGGGGCCAACGTCCTGACTTTC.

V usage is TRBV6-9 and J usage is TRBJ2-7, with 11 bases lining up with TRBD2. V lost 4 bases to trimming and J lost 12 bases; unmatched junction nucleotides: 5. The CDR3 runs to 12 residues. In germline, CDR1 is MNHGY, CDR2 SVAAGI. CDR3 loop: CASSFLAGGLYF. DNA for the CDR3: TGTGCCAGCAGTTTTCTAGCGGGAGGTCTGTACTTC.

This chain uses TRBV10-3 with TRBJ2-5; maybe TRBD1 (6 bases). The V end lost 7 bases, the J end lost 0 bases, and 6 bases lay between the germline ends. This CDR3 contains 12 residues. The V gene's germline CDR1 is ENHRY and CDR2 SYGVKD. CDR3 protein: CAIKGDQETQYF. The CDR3 coding sequence is TGTGCCATCAAGGGGGACCAAGAGACCCAGTACTTC.

The chain uses TRBV7-2 and TRBJ2-5; D remains unclear. Germline CDR1 reads SGHTA; CDR2 reads FQGNSA. V was trimmed by 1 base and J by 11 bases, leaving 14 bases between them. The CDR3 runs to 13 residues. This chain's CDR3 is CASSLGRHNEQYF. CDR3 sequence (DNA): TGTGCCAGCAGCTTAGGAAGACACAATGAGCAGTACTTC.

The chain employs TRBV7-6 and TRBJ2-6; D not certain. The J call may not be correct, given that the DNA end is closer to TRBJ2-5. CDR1 is SGHVS, CDR2 FNYEAQ, per germline. The CDR3 is 15 residues long. The CDR3 bases are TGTGCCAGCAGACTCCGACACATACCTATAGAGACCCAGTACTTC. Protein product: CASRLRHIPIETQYF.

As for this clonotype: At one of its ends the junction is not consistent with the germline gene, which may arise from a read error. The genes are TRBV11-3 and TRBJ2-1, with a possible D match to TRBD2 (6 bases). Germline V gene data show CDR1 as SGHNT and CDR2 as YENEEA. The CDR3 extends over 16 amino acids. DNA for the CDR3: TGTGCCAGCAGCTTAGCGGGGACTGCGAACACCGGGGAGCTGTACTTC. Its protein is CASSLAGTANTGELYF.

The rearrangement uses TRBV24-1 and TRBJ1-1, with D perhaps matching TRBD1 (5 bases). Germline V gene lookup returns CDR1 KGHDR and CDR2 SFDVKD. The CDR3 runs 17 residues. V shed 7 bases and J shed 4 bases, with 24 bases lying between them. CDR3 in amino acids: CATRGPSGNPTGTEAFF. DNA for the CDR3: TGTGCCACCAGGGGACCATCCGGGAACCCCACCGGCACTGAAGCTTTCTTT.

This clonotype was observed a few times. J is TRBJ2-5 and V is TRBV6-1, with 10 bases fitting TRBD1. CDR3 length equals 15 residues. With 6 bases clipped from V and 5 bases from J, the junction kept 9 bases outside the gene matches. CDR1 and CDR2 from the germline V gene are MNHNS and SASEGT. The CDR3 here is CASRPGTGDLETQYF. In DNA, the CDR3 is TGTGCCAGCAGACCCGGGACAGGGGATTTGGAGACCCAGTACTTC.